This T cell receptor beta chain emerged from a study of shared clonotypes between healthy human individuals. About the research overall: The study drew on a couple of women and three men aged 18 to 49 as donors. For every donor, three CD4 naive, three CD4 memory, two CD8 naive and one CD8 memory plates were used. Overall study results and limits: The sharing of 4.5% to 5% of naive CD4 clonotypes was seen across a handful of donors.

In the authors' workflow: ImmunoSEQ yielded junction-only sequences lacking quality scores, so filtering differed. Here immunoSEQ multiplex PCR was the method, and the copy in TCRdb shows in-frame clones only, minus some. From that table come the V and J calls and clone size; the DNA was used to work out D and trimming. The sample carries approximately 640,000 clones, less than 80% recorded once. For this clone: The antigen is unknown.

Trimming removed 4 bases from V and 2 bases from J; junction bases left unmatched: 7. The germline V gene encodes CDR1 SGHVS and CDR2 FQNEAQ. The length of the CDR3 is 16 residues. The receptor was isolated from a woman aged 25-40 years in good health. The sequencing input was memory CD4+ T cells sorted from blood. Subset denoted: CD45RA-negative fraction. V and J are TRBV7-8 and TRBJ2-5, with 10 bases fitting TRBD1. The CDR3 loop is CASSSRTGGKQETQYF. The DNA for the CDR3 is TGTGCCAGCAGCTCCCGGACAGGGGGTAAACAAGAGACCCAGTACTTC.